A selection of T cell receptor beta chains follows, all from one sample in a study of cytomegalovirus exposure and HLA in healthy donors. Generated by immunoSEQ multiplex PCR, the TCRdb table keeps only in-frame clones and is missing some. The table for this sample gives 150,000 to 200,000 clones. Source material: PBMCs. Receptors were obtained from a woman aged 18-29 years in good health and CMV-seropositive. Both conserved end residues are part of each CDR3. Fields, in order: CDR3 DNA, CDR3 protein, J gene, D gene, V gene. The D gene is left open where the match is weak.

TGTGCCAGCACCTTCCCGAGACAGGGGGCTCGGCAGCCCCAGCATTTT CASTFPRQGARQPQHF TRBJ1-5 TRBD1 TRBV27
TGTGCCAGCAGTGCCTCAGGGGGTATACTCTATGGCTACACCTTC CASSASGGILYGYTF TRBJ1-2 TRBD1 TRBV27
TGTGCCAGCTTCGGTGGGACAGGGGGCGACGAGCAGTACTTC CASFGGTGGDEQYF TRBJ2-7 TRBD1 TRBV2
TGTGCAAGTCGCCGCAGAGCGGGGGGGCCTGGTGGCTACACCTTC CASRRRAGGPGGYTF TRBJ1-2 NA TRBV12-2
TGTGCCAGCAGTCGACAGGGAAGCACTGAAGCTTTCTTT CASSRQGSTEAFF TRBJ1-1 TRBD1 TRBV6-4
TGTGCCAGCAGTGGAAAGAGGGTTCACCAAGAGACCCAGTACTTC CASSGKRVHQETQYF TRBJ2-5 NA TRBV2
TGCGCCAGCAGTCAACTCTGGACAGTAGCCTTT CASSQLWTVAF TRBJ1-4 NA TRBV23-1
TGTGCCAGCAGCTTAGAGGGACAGTTGAACACTGAAGCTTTCTTT CASSLEGQLNTEAFF TRBJ1-1 TRBD1 TRBV7-9
TGTGCCAGCAGCTTAGCGGGGGCCTTCACAGATACGCAGTATTTT CASSLAGAFTDTQYF TRBJ2-3 NA TRBV7-2
TGTGCTAGTGGTTTGGCCAGACAGGGGTTTAGGCCTAATGAAAAACTGTTTTTT CASGLARQGFRPNEKLFF TRBJ1-4 TRBD1 TRBV12-5
TGTGCCAGCACCAGGGGTTTTGGGGAAAAACTGTTTTTT CASTRGFGEKLFF TRBJ1-4 NA TRBV6-6
TGCAGCGTCGGGACAGGGCCAAACACTGAAGCTTTCTTT CSVGTGPNTEAFF TRBJ1-1 TRBD1 TRBV29-1
TGTGCCAGCTCGACGACAGGGGGAATTTTCTCTGGGGCCAACGTCCTGACTTTC CASSTTGGIFSGANVLTF TRBJ2-6 TRBD1 TRBV19
TGTGCCAGCTCACCGGGACAGGGGAATAATGAAAAACTGTTTTTT CASSPGQGNNEKLFF TRBJ1-4 TRBD1 TRBV18
TGTGCCAGCAGCTTAGCGGGAAGCGGGAGGTACCAAGAGACCCAGTACTTC CASSLAGSGRYQETQYF TRBJ2-5 TRBD2 TRBV7-2
TGTGCCAGCAGCTTGGCGGGACTTAACACCGGGGAGCTGTTTTTT CASSLAGLNTGELFF TRBJ2-2 NA TRBV5-8
TGTGCCAGCAGCTTGAACAGGGGAGAGACTGAAGCTTTCTTT CASSLNRGETEAFF TRBJ1-1 TRBD1 TRBV5-6
TGTGCCAGCAGCCGATTAGCGGGAGGTGGCACAGATACGCAGTATTTT CASSRLAGGGTDTQYF TRBJ2-3 TRBD2 TRBV7-9
TGTGCCAGCAGCTTAAATCAGAGGGAACGGTACACTGAAGCTTTCTTT CASSLNQRERYTEAFF TRBJ1-1 NA TRBV11-3
TGCGCCAGCAGCTCTTTGGGACTAGCGGGAGGGCGTGGCACAGATACGCAGTATTTT CASSSLGLAGGRGTDTQYF TRBJ2-3 TRBD2 TRBV5-1
TGCGCCAGCAGCTCGGACTCTTACAATGAGCAGTTCTTC CASSSDSYNEQFF TRBJ2-1 NA TRBV5-1
TGTGCCATCAGTGAGTCGGCGACAGGGGGCAATGAGCAGTTCTTC CAISESATGGNEQFF TRBJ2-1 TRBD1 TRBV10-3
TGCGCCAGCAGCTTGGGTCTTGGGCGGGAGCTGTTTTTT CASSLGLGRELFF TRBJ2-2 NA TRBV5-1
TGTGCCAGCAACGGAGTGTCCTACAATGAGCAGTTCTTC CASNGVSYNEQFF TRBJ2-1 NA TRBV2
TGTGCTAGTGCCCTGGGAGCAGACTACAATGAGCAGTTCTTC CASALGADYNEQFF TRBJ2-1 NA TRBV12-5
TGTGCCAGCAGGCCGGGGGCTAGCGGGACCTACGAGCAGTACTTC CASRPGASGTYEQYF TRBJ2-7 TRBD2 TRBV27
TGTGCTAGTGGTTTGGGACAGGGAGGTCCTGGAAACACCATATATTTT CASGLGQGGPGNTIYF TRBJ1-3 TRBD1 TRBV12-5
TGTGCCAGCAGCCCAGGACAGGGGCGACCTTGGGACACTGAAGCTTTCTTT CASSPGQGRPWDTEAFF TRBJ1-1 TRBD1 TRBV7-3
TGTGCCAGCAGCTTCCGACAGGATCTGTCCGCAGATACGCAGTATTTT CASSFRQDLSADTQYF TRBJ2-3 NA TRBV7-8
TGTGCCAGCAGTTATGGTGGCCCCCAAGAGACCCAGTACTTC CASSYGGPQETQYF TRBJ2-5 NA TRBV6-6
TGTGCCACCAGCCACGGGGACAGGACCCTATATGGCTACACCTTC CATSHGDRTLYGYTF TRBJ1-2 TRBD1 TRBV15
TGTGCCTGCGGAGGCTGGACGAACTACGAGCAGTACTTC CACGGWTNYEQYF TRBJ2-7 NA TRBV30
TGTGCCACCCTAGCGGACATTATCTCCTACGAGCAGTACTTC CATLADIISYEQYF TRBJ2-7 TRBD2 TRBV6-1
TGCGCCAGCAGCCAAGAGCTAGACTTGGGAGCGGCTTTCTTT CASSQELDLGAAFF TRBJ1-1 NA TRBV4-1
TGTGCCAGCAGCCTGGGCGGCGGGATGGACAATGAGCAGTTCTTC CASSLGGGMDNEQFF TRBJ2-1 NA TRBV11-3
TGTGCCAGCAGCTTAGGGGTCGGGGGACCTGAATACAATGAGCAGTTCTTC CASSLGVGGPEYNEQFF TRBJ2-1 NA TRBV7-3
TGTGCCAGCAGCGTAGGGCAGGGGTTTCGCGAGCAGTACTTC CASSVGQGFREQYF TRBJ2-7 NA TRBV9
TGCGCCAGCAGCACGGGGACAGTTGCCTACGAGCAGTACTTC CASSTGTVAYEQYF TRBJ2-7 TRBD1 TRBV4-3
TGTGCCAGCAGCGTGGACAGTGGCAATCAGCCCCAGCATTTT CASSVDSGNQPQHF TRBJ1-5 NA TRBV9
TGTGCCAGCAGTGAAGATGTTCCCTGGGCCAGCTCCTACAATGAGCAGTTCTTC CASSEDVPWASSYNEQFF TRBJ2-1 NA TRBV2
TGTGCCAGCTCTCTGGACACTCTGACAGCCTCTAACTATGGCTACACCTTC CASSLDTLTASNYGYTF TRBJ1-2 NA TRBV18
TGTGCCAGCACCGGGGGATTGGTCTACGAGCAGTACTTC CASTGGLVYEQYF TRBJ2-7 NA TRBV2
TGTGCCAGCATAGGATCTAGCGGGGGTCCGGGGGAGCAGTTCTTC CASIGSSGGPGEQFF TRBJ2-1 TRBD2 TRBV2